The clone carrying this TCR beta chain was counted once. Its specificity is unknown. CDR3 length: 15 residues. Germline CDR1 SGHNT, CDR2 YYREEE (reference sequence). The V and J ends lost 0 bases and 4 bases respectively, with 11 bases between them. This sample is part of a study of radiotherapy plus CTLA-4 blockade in lung cancer. Data came from immunoSEQ multiplex PCR; TCRdb stores just in-frame clones and leaves some out. The data show 130,000 or so clones, 85% to 90% seen once. Study-level points and caveats: Once radiotherapy plus ipilimumab had been given, TCR clones derived from tumor expanded in blood.

Sequenced here: peripheral blood, sampled from a patient treated with radiotherapy plus ipilimumab. The rearrangement joins TRBV5-4 to TRBJ2-1; maybe TRBD1 (5 bases). The receptor was derived from a human donor with non-small cell lung cancer that progressed on radiotherapy plus ipilimumab. DNA of the CDR3: TGTGCCAGCAGCTTGGGGGTACAGGATTACAATGAGCAGTTCTTC. Translating it yields CASSLGVQDYNEQFF.